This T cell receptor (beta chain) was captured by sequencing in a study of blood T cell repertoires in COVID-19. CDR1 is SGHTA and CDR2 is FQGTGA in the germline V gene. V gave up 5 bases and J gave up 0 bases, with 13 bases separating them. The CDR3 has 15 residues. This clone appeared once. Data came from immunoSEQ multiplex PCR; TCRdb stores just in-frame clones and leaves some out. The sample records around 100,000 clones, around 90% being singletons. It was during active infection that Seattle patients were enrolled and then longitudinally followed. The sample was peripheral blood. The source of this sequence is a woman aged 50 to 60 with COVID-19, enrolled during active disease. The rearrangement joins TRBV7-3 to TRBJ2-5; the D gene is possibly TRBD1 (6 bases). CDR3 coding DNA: TGTGCCAGCAGCCTCACCGGGACAAACCAAGAGACCCAGTACTTC. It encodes CASSLTGTNQETQYF.